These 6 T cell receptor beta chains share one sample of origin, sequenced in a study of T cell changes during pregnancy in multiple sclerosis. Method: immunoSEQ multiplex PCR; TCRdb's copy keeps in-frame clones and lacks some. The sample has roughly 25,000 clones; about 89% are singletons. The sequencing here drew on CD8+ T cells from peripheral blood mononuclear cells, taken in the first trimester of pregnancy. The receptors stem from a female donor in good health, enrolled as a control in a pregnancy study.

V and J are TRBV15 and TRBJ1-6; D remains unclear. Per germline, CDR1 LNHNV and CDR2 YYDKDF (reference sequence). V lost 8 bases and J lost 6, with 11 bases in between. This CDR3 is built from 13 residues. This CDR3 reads CATGEGANSPLHF. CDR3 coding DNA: TGTGCCACCGGAGAAGGAGCTAATTCACCCCTCCACTTT.

Here the CDR3 reads CASSSAIAHYGYTF. CDR3 DNA: TGTGCCAGCAGTTCAGCGATAGCCCACTATGGCTACACCTTC. V is TRBV27 and J is TRBJ1-2, with D hard to call. V was clipped by 4 bases and J by 3 bases, with 12 bases between them. This CDR3 comprises 14 residues. Germline V lookup: CDR1 MNHEY, CDR2 SMNVEV (reference sequence).

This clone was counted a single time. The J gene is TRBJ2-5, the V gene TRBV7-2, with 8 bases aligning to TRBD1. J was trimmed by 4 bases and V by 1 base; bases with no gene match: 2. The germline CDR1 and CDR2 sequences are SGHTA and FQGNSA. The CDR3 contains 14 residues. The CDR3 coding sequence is TGTGCCAGCAGCTTAGTGGACAGGGTAGAGACCCAGTACTTC. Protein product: CASSLVDRVETQYF.

This chain's CDR3 is CASSATDVGNTEAFF. CDR3 DNA sequence: TGTGCCAGCAGCGCCACAGATGTGGGGAACACTGAAGCTTTCTTT. The V and J genes are TRBV9 and TRBJ1-1; unclear D gene. Germline V gene sequence: CDR1 SGDLS, CDR2 YYNGEE. V gave up 3 bases and J gave up 1 base, with 13 bases separating them. CDR3 length: 15 residues.

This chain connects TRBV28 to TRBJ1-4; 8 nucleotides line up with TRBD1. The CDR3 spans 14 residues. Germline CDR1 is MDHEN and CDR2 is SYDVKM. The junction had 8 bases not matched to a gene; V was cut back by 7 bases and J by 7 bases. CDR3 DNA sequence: TGTGCCAGCACAAGACAGGGGTTCGGTGAAAAACTGTTTTTT. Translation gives CASTRQGFGEKLFF.

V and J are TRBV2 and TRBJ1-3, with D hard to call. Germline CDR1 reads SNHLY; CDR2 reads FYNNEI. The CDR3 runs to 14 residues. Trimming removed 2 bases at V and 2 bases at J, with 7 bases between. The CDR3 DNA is TGTGCCAGCAGTGAACGGGTTACTGGAAACACCATATATTTT. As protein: CASSERVTGNTIYF.